Following are 25 T cell receptor beta chains from one sample sequenced in a study of blood T cell repertoires in COVID-19. The method was immunoSEQ multiplex PCR; TCRdb's version includes in-frame clones alone and lacks a portion of them. This table holds some 300,000 clones, just under 90% found once. The sample taken for sequencing was PBMCs or T cells enriched from blood (not recorded which). These receptors all come from a woman in her 30s who had recovered from COVID-19.

This clone appeared once. The chain employs TRBV27 and TRBJ2-5, with 13 bases lining up with TRBD2. V shed 3 bases and J 5 bases; nucleotides not matched to a gene: 6. CDR1 is MNHEY, CDR2 SMNVEV, per germline (reference sequence). There are 16 residues in the CDR3. DNA of the CDR3: TGTGCCAGCAGTTTCCTGACTAGCGGGAGGTTGGAGACCCAGTACTTC. Protein sequence: CASSFLTSGRLETQYF.

The V and J genes are TRBV5-8 and TRBJ2-3; the match to TRBD2 covers 12 bases. Looked up from germline, CDR1 is SGHTS and CDR2 is YDEGEE. V shed 2 bases, J shed 2 bases, and the junction held 3 bases outside the gene matches. The CDR3 contains 16 residues. The DNA for the CDR3 is TGTGCCAGCAGCTTTTCTAGCGGGAGGGACACAGATACGCAGTATTTT. Protein: CASSFSSGRDTDTQYF. Complete variable domain (other parts from reference TRBV5-8 and TRBJ2-3): EAGVTQSPTHLIKTRGQQATLRCSPISGHTSVYWYQQALGLGLQFLLWYDEGEERNRGNFPPRFSGRQFPNYSSELNVNALELEDSALYLCASSFSSGRDTDTQYFGPGTRLTVL.

V is TRBV7-2 and J is TRBJ2-3, with 15 bases that match TRBD2. The ends lost 3 bases at V and 6 bases at J; junction bases unmatched: 4. The CDR3 has 16 residues. Germline-derived CDR1 and CDR2 are SGHTA and FQGNSA. The CDR3 loop reads CASSFTGTSGRDTQYF. CDR3 DNA: TGTGCCAGCAGCTTTACGGGGACTAGCGGGAGGGATACGCAGTATTTT.

This clone has only one observation. The chain has TRBV5-1 and TRBJ2-7, with D uncertain. With 1 base removed from V and 1 base from J, the gap between germline ends came to 9 bases. Germline loops: CDR1 SGHRS, CDR2 YFSETQ. This CDR3 region has 14 residues. The CDR3 nucleotides read TGCGCCAGCAGCTTGTTTCCAGGATCCTACGAGCAGTACTTC. This codes for CASSLFPGSYEQYF. The complete variable domain, with remaining parts taken from reference TRBV5-1 and TRBJ2-7, reads KAGVTQTPRYLIKTRGQQVTLSCSPISGHRSVSWYQQTPGQGLQFLFEYFSETQRNKGNFPGRFSGRQFSNSRSEMNVSTLELGDSALYLCASSLFPGSYEQYFGPGTRLTVT.

The chain has TRBV7-2 and TRBJ2-7; TRBD1 might be the D (6 bases). The V gene lost 2 bases and the J gene lost 7 bases, with 21 bases spanning the gap. CDR3 length equals 16 residues. The germline CDR1 and CDR2 sequences are SGHTA and FQGNSA. CDR3 bases: TGTGCCAGCAGCTTAAGGGCGGGCAGGGGCCATCGGGAGCAGTACTTC. Translated: CASSLRAGRGHREQYF.

Only a few counts were recorded for this clone. The chain links TRBV6-2 or TRBV6-3 to TRBJ2-1; 7 nucleotides align to TRBD1. V lost 6 bases and J lost 0; bases outside the gene matches: 11. Germline assignment: CDR1 MNHEY and CDR2 SVGEGT. The length of the CDR3 is 17 residues. The CDR3 sequence is CASSPRGRSYSYNEQFF. The CDR3 coding sequence is TGTGCCAGCAGCCCTAGGGGGCGGTCCTACTCCTACAATGAGCAGTTCTTC.

The chain has TRBV18 and TRBJ1-2, with a possible D match to TRBD1 (5 bases). This CDR3 comprises 16 residues. Trimming removed 6 bases from V and 2 bases from J, with 19 bases in between. Germline V gene data show CDR1 as KGHSH and CDR2 as LQKENI. The CDR3: CASSRQNPRTNYGYTF. The CDR3 DNA sequence: TGTGCCAGCTCGAGACAGAACCCTAGGACAAACTATGGCTACACCTTC.

The chain combines TRBV11-2 with TRBJ1-1; TRBD1 agrees at 7 bases. The germline CDR1 and CDR2 sequences are SGHAT and FQNNGV. With V trimmed by 4 bases and J by 4 bases, 6 bases remained unmatched. This CDR3 comprises 14 residues. The CDR3 spells CASSWDRLPTEAFF. For the CDR3, the DNA is TGTGCCAGCAGCTGGGACAGACTCCCCACTGAAGCTTTCTTT.

The genes are TRBV13 and TRBJ1-1; D possibly corresponds to TRBD1 (5 bases). The V and J ends lost 5 bases and 11 bases respectively, with 18 bases between them. The CDR3 covers 13 residues. Germline V gives CDR1 PRHDT, CDR2 FYEKMQ (reference sequence). Here the CDR3 reads CASSSSTAGGAFF. The CDR3 DNA sequence: TGTGCCAGCAGCAGTTCGACAGCCGGAGGGGCTTTCTTT.

The chain carries TRBV6-6 and TRBJ1-5; perhaps TRBD1 as D (5 bases). Per the germline V gene, CDR1 is MNHNY and CDR2 is SVGAGI (reference sequence). V was clipped by 5 bases and J by 1 base, with 21 bases between them. The CDR3 extends over 18 amino acids. As DNA, the CDR3 is TGTGCCAGCAGTCCACACCGGCAGGGATTTGACAGCAATCAGCCCCAGCATTTT. Amino acid sequence: CASSPHRQGFDSNQPQHF.

V usage is TRBV10-1 and J usage is TRBJ1-2; 7 bases line up with TRBD1. Trimming removed 7 bases from V and 5 bases from J; junction bases left unmatched: 7. CDR3 size: 13 residues. Germline CDR1 reads WNHNN; CDR2 reads SYGVQD (reference sequence). CDR3 in DNA: TGCGCCAGCATTGACGGGACAGTGTATGGCTACACCTTC. Encoded protein: CASIDGTVYGYTF.

This chain connects TRBV10-3 to TRBJ2-1; tentatively, D is TRBD2 (5 bases). With 4 bases removed from V and 9 bases from J, the gap between germline ends came to 7 bases. The CDR3 contains 11 residues. The germline CDR1 and CDR2 sequences are ENHRY and SYGVKD. The CDR3 here is CAISGGIEQFF. The CDR3 DNA reads TGTGCCATCAGTGGAGGGATTGAGCAGTTCTTC.

The genes are TRBV10-1 and TRBJ2-3, with a weak D call TRBD1 (5 bases). V was cut by 6 bases and J by 4 bases, with 8 bases left in between. This CDR3 has 12 residues. Germline-derived CDR1 and CDR2 are WNHNN and SYGVQD (reference sequence). The CDR3 is CASSPGPDTQYF. DNA of the CDR3: TGCGCCAGCAGCCCAGGGCCAGATACGCAGTATTTT.

The chain joins TRBV20-1 to TRBJ2-3; TRBD2 is a possible D gene (6 bases). Trimming stripped 3 bases from V and 6 bases from J, with 10 bases between. Germline CDR1 and CDR2: DFQATT and SNEGSKA (reference sequence). This CDR3 spans 12 amino acids. This CDR3 is CSASSGDDTQYF. DNA of the CDR3: TGCAGTGCTAGTTCGGGGGACGATACGCAGTATTTT.

This clone appeared a few times. V usage is TRBV18 and J usage is TRBJ1-3, with TRBD1 identical over 7 bases. This CDR3 region has 17 residues. Germline V CDR1 and CDR2: KGHSH, LQKENI. V was clipped by 0 bases and J by 4 bases; unmatched bases: 9. The CDR3, as DNA: TGTGCCAGCTCACCACCTTTCGGGACAGCAATAGGAAACACCATATATTTT. Amino acids: CASSPPFGTAIGNTIYF.

The chain combines TRBV19 with TRBJ1-5; a possible D gene is TRBD1 (6 bases). The CDR3 is 19 amino acids. Trimming took 1 base from V and 0 from J, leaving 19 bases between them. The germline V gene encodes CDR1 LNHDA and CDR2 SQIVND (reference sequence). In DNA form, the CDR3 reads TGTGCCAGTAGTATAGGGGGGGCGGGAGTGGATTTTAGCAATCAGCCCCAGCATTTT. It specifies CASSIGGAGVDFSNQPQHF.

The chain uses TRBV5-1 and TRBJ2-7, with 9 bases that match TRBD1. The CDR3 loop spans 14 amino acids. Germline values: CDR1 SGHRS, CDR2 YFSETQ. Losses at the gene ends were 4 bases for V and 0 bases for J; bases not matched to a gene: 2. The CDR3, as DNA: TGCGCCAGCAGCGGGGGACAGGGCTCCTACGAGCAGTACTTC. Translated, it gives CASSGGQGSYEQYF.

This clone was seen a few times. This chain connects TRBV4-3 to TRBJ2-7; D is undetermined. V was pared by 4 bases and J by 6 bases, with 16 bases between. There are 14 residues in the CDR3. Germline loops: CDR1 LGHNA, CDR2 YSLEER. The CDR3 DNA reads TGCGCCAGCAGCCCGAACCTAGATAGAGCCGAGCAGTACTTC. The encoded protein is CASSPNLDRAEQYF.

The chain has TRBV4-3 and TRBJ2-7; 9 bases agree with TRBD1. Germline loops: CDR1 LGHNA, CDR2 YSLEER. This CDR3 has 15 residues. V shed 0 bases, J shed 6 bases, and the junction held 6 bases outside the gene matches. For the CDR3, the DNA is TGCGCCAGCAGCCAAGAGGGACAGGGACCTCGCGAGCAGTACTTC. This encodes CASSQEGQGPREQYF.

The rearrangement uses TRBV12-3 or TRBV12-4 and TRBJ1-2, with 7 nucleotides matching TRBD1. The CDR3 extends over 13 amino acids. Losses at the gene ends were 6 bases for V and 4 bases for J; bases not matched to a gene: 5. In nucleotides, the CDR3 is TGTGCCAGCAGCCGGGACAGTCCCTATGGCTACACCTTC. As protein: CASSRDSPYGYTF.

The V gene is TRBV2, the J gene TRBJ2-3, with unresolved D. There are 15 residues in the CDR3. Germline CDR1 reads SNHLY; CDR2 reads FYNNEI. V dropped 2 bases and J dropped 1 base, with 10 bases sitting between them. For the CDR3, the DNA is TGTGCCAGCAGTGAACTAACTCGGGGCACAGATACGCAGTATTTT. Encoded protein: CASSELTRGTDTQYF.

The chain employs TRBV6-5 and TRBJ1-5; 7 bases agree with TRBD1. From germline, CDR1 is MNHEY and CDR2 SVGAGI. The CDR3 covers 16 residues. Germline trimming cut 4 bases from V and 3 bases from J; bases unmatched to any gene: 9. The CDR3 here is CASSSAGGRDNQPQHF. CDR3 in DNA: TGTGCCAGCAGTTCTGCAGGGGGTCGAGACAATCAGCCCCAGCATTTT.

CDR3: CSVAGALAGDTGELFF. Written as DNA, the CDR3 is TGCAGCGTCGCCGGGGCCCTAGCGGGGGACACCGGGGAGCTGTTTTTT. The chain employs TRBV29-1 and TRBJ2-2; TRBD2 agrees at 10 bases. V gave up 6 bases and J gave up 3 bases; unmatched junction bases: 10. CDR3 length: 16 amino acids. The germline V gene encodes CDR1 SQVTM and CDR2 ANQGSEA.

This rearrangement joins TRBV19 to TRBJ1-5; possible D gene TRBD1, 5 bases. The germline gives CDR1 LNHDA, CDR2 SQIVND (reference sequence). V lost 7 bases to trimming and J lost 0 bases, with 13 bases between them. CDR3 length: 15 amino acids. In nucleotides, the CDR3 is TGTGCCAGTACCCCGGGGGTTTATAGCAATCAGCCCCAGCATTTT. Its translation is CASTPGVYSNQPQHF. Variable domain in full (rest from reference TRBV19 and TRBJ1-5): DGGITQSPKYLFRKEGQNVTLSCEQNLNHDAMYWYRQDPGQGLRLIYYSQIVNDFQKGDIAEGYSVSREKKESFPLTVTSAQKNPTAFYLCASTPGVYSNQPQHFGDGTRLSIL.

This chain connects TRBV9 to TRBJ2-5, with D possibly TRBD2 on 5 matching bases. The germline CDR1 and CDR2 sequences are SGDLS and YYNGEE. The V gene lost 1 base and the J gene lost 4 bases, with 14 bases spanning the gap. CDR3 length: 15 residues. Here the CDR3 DNA reads TGTGCCAGCAGCGTATTGGGCGGGTTAGGAGAGACCCAGTACTTC. Translating it yields CASSVLGGLGETQYF.